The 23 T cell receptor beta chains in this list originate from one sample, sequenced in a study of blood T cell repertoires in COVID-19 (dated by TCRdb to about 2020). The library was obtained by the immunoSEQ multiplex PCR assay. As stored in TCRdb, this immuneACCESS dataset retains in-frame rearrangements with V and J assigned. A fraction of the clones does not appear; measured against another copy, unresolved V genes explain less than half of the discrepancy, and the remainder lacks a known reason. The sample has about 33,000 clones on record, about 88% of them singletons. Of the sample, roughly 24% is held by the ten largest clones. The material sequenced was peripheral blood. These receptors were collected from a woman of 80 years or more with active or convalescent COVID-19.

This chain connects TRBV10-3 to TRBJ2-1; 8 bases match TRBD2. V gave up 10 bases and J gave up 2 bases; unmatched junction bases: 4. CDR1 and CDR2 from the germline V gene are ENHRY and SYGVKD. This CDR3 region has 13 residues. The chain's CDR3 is CATGGATYNEQFF. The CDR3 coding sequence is TGTGCCACCGGGGGGGCTACCTACAATGAGCAGTTCTTC.

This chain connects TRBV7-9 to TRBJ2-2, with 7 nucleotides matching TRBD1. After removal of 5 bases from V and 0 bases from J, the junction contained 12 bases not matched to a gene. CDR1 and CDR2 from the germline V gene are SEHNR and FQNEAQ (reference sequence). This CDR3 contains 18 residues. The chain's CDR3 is CASSPDRANRPNTGELFF. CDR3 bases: TGTGCCAGCAGCCCCGACAGGGCGAACAGACCGAACACCGGGGAGCTGTTTTTT.

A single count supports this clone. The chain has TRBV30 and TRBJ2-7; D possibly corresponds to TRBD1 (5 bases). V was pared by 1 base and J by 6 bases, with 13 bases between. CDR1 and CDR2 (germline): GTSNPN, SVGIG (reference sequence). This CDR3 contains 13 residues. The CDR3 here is CAWSETRVGEQYF. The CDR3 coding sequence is TGTGCCTGGAGTGAAACCAGGGTCGGCGAGCAGTACTTC.

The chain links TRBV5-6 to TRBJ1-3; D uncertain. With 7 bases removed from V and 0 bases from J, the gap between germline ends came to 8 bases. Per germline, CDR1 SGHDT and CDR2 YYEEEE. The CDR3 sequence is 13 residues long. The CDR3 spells CASAGSSGNTIYF. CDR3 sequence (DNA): TGTGCCAGCGCGGGGAGCTCTGGAAACACCATATATTTT.

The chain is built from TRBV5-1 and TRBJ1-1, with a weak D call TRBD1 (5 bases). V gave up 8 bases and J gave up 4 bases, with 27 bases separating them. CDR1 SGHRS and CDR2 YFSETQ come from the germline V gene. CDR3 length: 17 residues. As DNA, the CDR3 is TGCGCCAGTTCTCGCGGCTGGGGGGTCCCACGGGTCACTGAAGCTTTCTTT. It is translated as CASSRGWGVPRVTEAFF.

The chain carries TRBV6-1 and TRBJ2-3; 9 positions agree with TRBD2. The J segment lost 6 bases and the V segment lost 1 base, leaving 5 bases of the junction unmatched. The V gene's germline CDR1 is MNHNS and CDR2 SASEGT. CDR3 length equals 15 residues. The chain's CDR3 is CASSEVASGVDTQYF. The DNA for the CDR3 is TGTGCCAGCAGTGAAGTCGCTAGCGGGGTGGATACGCAGTATTTT.

For the CDR3, the DNA is TGTGCCAGCAGTCGCTACCTCACTGAAGCTTTCTTT. Encoded protein: CASSRYLTEAFF. The V gene is TRBV7-2, the J gene TRBJ1-1; D unclear. CDR3 length: 12 residues. Per germline, CDR1 SGHTA and CDR2 FQGNSA. V shed 6 bases and J shed 4 bases, with 9 bases lying between them.

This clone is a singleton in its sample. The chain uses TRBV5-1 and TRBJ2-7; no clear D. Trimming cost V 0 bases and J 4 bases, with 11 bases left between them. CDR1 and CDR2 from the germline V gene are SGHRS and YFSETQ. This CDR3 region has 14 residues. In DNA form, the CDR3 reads TGCGCCAGCAGCTTGGGGTCGGTCCCTTACGAGCAGTACTTC. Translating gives CASSLGSVPYEQYF.

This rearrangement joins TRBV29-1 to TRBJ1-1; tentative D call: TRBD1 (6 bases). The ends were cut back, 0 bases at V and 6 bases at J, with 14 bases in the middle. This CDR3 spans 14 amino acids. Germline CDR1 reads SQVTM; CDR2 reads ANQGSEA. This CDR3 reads CSVEDDRNTAEAFF. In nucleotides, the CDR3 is TGCAGCGTTGAAGACGACAGGAATACGGCTGAAGCTTTCTTT.

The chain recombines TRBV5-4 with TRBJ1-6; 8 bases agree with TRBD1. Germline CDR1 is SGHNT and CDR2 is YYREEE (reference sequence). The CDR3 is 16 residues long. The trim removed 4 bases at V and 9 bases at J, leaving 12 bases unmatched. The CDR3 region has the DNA TGTGCCAGCAGCACGAACCAGGGGGCTACGGGTTCACCCCTCCACTTT. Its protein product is CASSTNQGATGSPLHF.

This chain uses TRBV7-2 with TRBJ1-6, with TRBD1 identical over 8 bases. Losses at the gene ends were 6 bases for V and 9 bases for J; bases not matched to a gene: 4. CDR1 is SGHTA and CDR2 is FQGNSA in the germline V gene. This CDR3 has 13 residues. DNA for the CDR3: TGTGCCAGCAGACAGGACAGGGTTTCACCCCTCCACTTT. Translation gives CASRQDRVSPLHF.

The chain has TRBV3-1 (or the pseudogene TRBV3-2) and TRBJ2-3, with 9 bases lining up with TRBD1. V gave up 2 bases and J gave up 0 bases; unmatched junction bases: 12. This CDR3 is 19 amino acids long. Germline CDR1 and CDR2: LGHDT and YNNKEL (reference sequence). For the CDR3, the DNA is TGTGCCAGCAGCCAACTTATCCGGGACAGGGTTACTAGCACAGATACGCAGTATTTT. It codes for CASSQLIRDRVTSTDTQYF.

DNA of the CDR3: TGTGCCTGGAGTGGCAAGGGAGGCCGTGGGAGCAATCAGCCCCAGCATTTT. As protein: CAWSGKGGRGSNQPQHF. The gene calls are TRBV30 and TRBJ1-5; no clear D. The CDR3 runs to 17 residues. Germline CDR1 reads GTSNPN; CDR2 reads SVGIG (reference sequence). V lost 1 base to trimming and J lost 1 base, with 17 bases between them.

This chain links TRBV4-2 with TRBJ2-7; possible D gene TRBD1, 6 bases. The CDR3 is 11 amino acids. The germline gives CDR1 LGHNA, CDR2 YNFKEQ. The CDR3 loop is CATGNSYEQYF. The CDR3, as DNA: TGTGCTACAGGGAACTCCTACGAGCAGTACTTC.

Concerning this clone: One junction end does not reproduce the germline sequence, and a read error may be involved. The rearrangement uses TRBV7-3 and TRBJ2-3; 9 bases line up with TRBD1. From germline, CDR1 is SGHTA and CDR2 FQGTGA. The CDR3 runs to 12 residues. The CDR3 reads CASSQGQGGVDF. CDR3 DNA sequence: TGTGCCAGCAGCCAGGGACAGGGAGGGGTGGATTTT.

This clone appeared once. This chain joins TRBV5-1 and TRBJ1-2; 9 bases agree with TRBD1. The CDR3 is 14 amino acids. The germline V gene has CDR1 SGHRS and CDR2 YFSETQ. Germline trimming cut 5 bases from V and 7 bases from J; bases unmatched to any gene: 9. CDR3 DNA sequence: TGCGCCAGCAGTTCCGGGACAGGGTACCGTGGCTACACCTTC. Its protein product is CASSSGTGYRGYTF.

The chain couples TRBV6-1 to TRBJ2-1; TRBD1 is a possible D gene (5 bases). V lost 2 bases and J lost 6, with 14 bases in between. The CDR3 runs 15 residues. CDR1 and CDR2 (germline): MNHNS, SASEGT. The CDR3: CASSERQGLVNEQFF. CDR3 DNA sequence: TGTGCCAGCAGTGAACGGCAGGGTTTGGTCAATGAGCAGTTCTTC.

The CDR3 region is CASSQYHIPSYEQYF. The CDR3 coding sequence is TGTGCCAGCAGCCAGTATCATATCCCTTCCTACGAGCAGTACTTC. This chain joins TRBV6-5 and TRBJ2-7; D remains ambiguous. V dropped 6 bases and J dropped 1 base, with 16 bases sitting between them. This CDR3 comprises 15 residues. The germline CDR1 and CDR2 sequences are MNHEY and SVGAGI.

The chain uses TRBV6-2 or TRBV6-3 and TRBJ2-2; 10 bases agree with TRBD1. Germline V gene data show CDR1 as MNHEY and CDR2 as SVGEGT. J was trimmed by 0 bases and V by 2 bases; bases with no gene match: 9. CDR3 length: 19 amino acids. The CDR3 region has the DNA TGTGCCAGCAGTTACGTAACGACAGGGGGCCTATCGAACACCGGGGAGCTGTTTTTT. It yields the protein CASSYVTTGGLSNTGELFF.

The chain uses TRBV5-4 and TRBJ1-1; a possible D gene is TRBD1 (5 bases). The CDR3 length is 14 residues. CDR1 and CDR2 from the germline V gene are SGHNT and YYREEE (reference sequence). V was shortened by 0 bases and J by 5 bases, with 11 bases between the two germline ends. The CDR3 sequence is CASSLDGRGTEAFF. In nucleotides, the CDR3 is TGTGCCAGCAGCTTGGACGGACGGGGGACTGAAGCTTTCTTT.

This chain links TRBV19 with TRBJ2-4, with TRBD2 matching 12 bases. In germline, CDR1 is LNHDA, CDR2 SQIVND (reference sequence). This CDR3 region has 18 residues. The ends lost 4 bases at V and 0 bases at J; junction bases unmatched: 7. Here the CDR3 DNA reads TGTGCCAGTAGTACACCGACTAGCGGGGGACTAGCCAAAAACATTCAGTACTTC. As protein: CASSTPTSGGLAKNIQYF.

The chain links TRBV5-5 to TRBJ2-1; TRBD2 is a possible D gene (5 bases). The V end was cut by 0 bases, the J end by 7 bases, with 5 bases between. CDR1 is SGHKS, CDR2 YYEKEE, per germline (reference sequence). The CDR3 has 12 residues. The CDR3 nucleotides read TGTGCCAGCAGCTTGGGAGGGAATGAGCAGTTCTTC. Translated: CASSLGGNEQFF. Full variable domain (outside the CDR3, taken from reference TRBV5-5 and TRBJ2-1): DAGVTQSPTHLIKTRGQQVTLRCSPISGHKSVSWYQQVLGQGPQFIFQYYEKEERGRGNFPDRFSARQFPNYSSELNVNALLLGDSALYLCASSLGGNEQFFGPGTRLTVL.

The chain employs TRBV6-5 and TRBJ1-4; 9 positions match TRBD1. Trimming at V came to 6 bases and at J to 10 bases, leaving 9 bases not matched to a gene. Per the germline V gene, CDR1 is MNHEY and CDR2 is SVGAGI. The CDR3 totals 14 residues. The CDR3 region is CASSSGQGSGKLFF. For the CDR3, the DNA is TGTGCCAGCAGCTCGGGACAGGGAAGCGGAAAACTGTTTTTT.